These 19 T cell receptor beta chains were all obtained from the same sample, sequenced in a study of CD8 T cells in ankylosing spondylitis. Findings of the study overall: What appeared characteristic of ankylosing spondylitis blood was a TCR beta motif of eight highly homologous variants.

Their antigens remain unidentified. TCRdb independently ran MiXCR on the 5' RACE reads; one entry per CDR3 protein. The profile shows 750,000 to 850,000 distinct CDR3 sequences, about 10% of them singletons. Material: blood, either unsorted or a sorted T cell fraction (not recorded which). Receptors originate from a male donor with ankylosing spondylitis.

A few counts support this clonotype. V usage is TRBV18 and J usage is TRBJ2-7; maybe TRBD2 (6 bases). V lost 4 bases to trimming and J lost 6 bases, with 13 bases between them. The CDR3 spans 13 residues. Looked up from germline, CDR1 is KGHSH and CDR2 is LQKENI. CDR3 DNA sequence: TGTGCCAGCTCACTCGACACTAGCTTCGAGCAGTACTTC. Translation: CASSLDTSFEQYF.

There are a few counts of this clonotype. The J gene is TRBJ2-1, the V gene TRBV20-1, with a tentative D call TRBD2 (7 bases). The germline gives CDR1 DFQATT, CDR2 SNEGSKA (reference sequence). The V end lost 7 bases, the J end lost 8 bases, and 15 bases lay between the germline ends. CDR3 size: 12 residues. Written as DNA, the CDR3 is TGCAGTGAGACGGGGGGCAACGATGAGCAGTTCTTC. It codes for CSETGGNDEQFF.

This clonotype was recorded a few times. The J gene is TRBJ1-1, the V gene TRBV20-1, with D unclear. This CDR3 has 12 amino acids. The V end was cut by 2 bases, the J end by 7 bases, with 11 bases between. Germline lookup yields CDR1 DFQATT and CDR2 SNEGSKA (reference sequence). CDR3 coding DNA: TGCAGTGCTAGAAGGTCGGGCGGTGAAGCTTTCTTT. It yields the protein CSARRSGGEAFF.

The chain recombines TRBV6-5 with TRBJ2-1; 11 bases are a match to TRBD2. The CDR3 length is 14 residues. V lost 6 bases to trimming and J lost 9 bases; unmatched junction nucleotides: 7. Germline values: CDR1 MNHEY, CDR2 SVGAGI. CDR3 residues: CASRDSTSGIEQFF. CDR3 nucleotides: TGTGCCAGCAGGGACTCGACTAGCGGGATTGAGCAGTTCTTC.

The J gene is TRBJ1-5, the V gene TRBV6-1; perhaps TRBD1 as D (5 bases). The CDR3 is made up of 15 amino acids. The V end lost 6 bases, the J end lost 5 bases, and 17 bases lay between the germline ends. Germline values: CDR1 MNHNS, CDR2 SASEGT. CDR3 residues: CASRNVGTKDQPQHF. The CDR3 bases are TGTGCCAGCAGGAACGTTGGGACTAAAGATCAGCCCCAGCATTTT.

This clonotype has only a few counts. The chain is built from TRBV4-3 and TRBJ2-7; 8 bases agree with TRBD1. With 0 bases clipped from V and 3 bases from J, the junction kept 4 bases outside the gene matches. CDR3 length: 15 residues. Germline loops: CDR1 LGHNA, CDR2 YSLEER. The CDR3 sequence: CASSQEGQGHYEQYF. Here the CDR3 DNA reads TGCGCCAGCAGCCAAGAAGGACAGGGTCACTACGAGCAGTACTTC.

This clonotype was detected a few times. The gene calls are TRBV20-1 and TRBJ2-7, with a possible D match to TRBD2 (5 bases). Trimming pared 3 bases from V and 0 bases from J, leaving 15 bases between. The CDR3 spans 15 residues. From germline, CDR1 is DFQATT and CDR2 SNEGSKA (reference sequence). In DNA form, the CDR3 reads TGCAGTGCTAGTGATCCGAGCGGCAGCTCCTACGAGCAGTACTTC. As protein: CSASDPSGSSYEQYF.

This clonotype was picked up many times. The CDR3 sequence: CASSYFAARGTQYF. In DNA form, the CDR3 reads TGTGCCAGCAGTTACTTCGCGGCCCGGGGGACCCAGTACTTC. The chain combines TRBV6-5 with TRBJ2-5; TRBD2 might be the D (5 bases). V lost 1 base to trimming and J lost 7 bases, with 13 bases between them. Germline V gives CDR1 MNHEY, CDR2 SVGAGI. The CDR3 loop spans 14 amino acids.

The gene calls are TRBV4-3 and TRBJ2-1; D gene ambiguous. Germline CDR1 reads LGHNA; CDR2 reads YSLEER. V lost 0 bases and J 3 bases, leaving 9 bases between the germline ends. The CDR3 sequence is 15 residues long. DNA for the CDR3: TGCGCCAGCAGCCAAGATCGCGTGCTCTACAATGAGCAGTTCTTC. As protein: CASSQDRVLYNEQFF.

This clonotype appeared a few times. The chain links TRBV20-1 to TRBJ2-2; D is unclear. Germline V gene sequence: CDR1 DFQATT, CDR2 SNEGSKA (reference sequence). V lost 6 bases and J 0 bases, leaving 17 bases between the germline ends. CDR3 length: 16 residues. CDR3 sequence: CSATPLRPPNTGELFF. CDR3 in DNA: TGCAGTGCGACCCCCCTCCGGCCCCCGAACACCGGGGAGCTGTTTTTT.

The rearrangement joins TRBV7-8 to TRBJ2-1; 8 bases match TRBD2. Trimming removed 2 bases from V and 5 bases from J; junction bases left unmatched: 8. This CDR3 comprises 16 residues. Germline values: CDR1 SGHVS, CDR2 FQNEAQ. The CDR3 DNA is TGTGCCAGCAGCTTAAGGCGTCTAGCGGGTAACAATGAGCAGTTCTTC. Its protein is CASSLRRLAGNNEQFF.

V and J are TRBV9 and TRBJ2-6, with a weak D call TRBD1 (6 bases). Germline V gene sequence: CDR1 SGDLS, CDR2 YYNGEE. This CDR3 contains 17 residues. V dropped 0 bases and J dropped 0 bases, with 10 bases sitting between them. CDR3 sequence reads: CASSVAPTGSGANVLTF. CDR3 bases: TGTGCCAGCAGCGTAGCTCCGACAGGCTCTGGGGCCAACGTCCTGACTTTC.

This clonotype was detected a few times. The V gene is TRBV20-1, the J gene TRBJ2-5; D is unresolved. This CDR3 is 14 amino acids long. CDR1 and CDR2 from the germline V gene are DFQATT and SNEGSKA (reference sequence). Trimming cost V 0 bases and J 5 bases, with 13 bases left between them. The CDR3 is CSARDRARAETQYF. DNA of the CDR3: TGCAGTGCTAGAGATCGGGCTAGAGCGGAGACCCAGTACTTC.

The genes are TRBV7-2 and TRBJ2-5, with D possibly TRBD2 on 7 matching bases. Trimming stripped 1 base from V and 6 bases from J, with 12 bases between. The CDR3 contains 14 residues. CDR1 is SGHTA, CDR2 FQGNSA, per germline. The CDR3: CASSLGGGTKTQYF. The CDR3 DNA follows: TGTGCCAGCAGCTTAGGGGGGGGCACCAAGACCCAGTACTTC.

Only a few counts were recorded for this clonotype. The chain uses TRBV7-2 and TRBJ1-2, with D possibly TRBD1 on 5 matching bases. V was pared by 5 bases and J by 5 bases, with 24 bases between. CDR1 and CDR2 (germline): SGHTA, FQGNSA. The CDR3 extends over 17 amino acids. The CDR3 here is CASSRLTGIWEFYGYTF. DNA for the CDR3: TGTGCCAGCAGCCGTCTTACAGGAATTTGGGAGTTTTATGGCTACACCTTC.

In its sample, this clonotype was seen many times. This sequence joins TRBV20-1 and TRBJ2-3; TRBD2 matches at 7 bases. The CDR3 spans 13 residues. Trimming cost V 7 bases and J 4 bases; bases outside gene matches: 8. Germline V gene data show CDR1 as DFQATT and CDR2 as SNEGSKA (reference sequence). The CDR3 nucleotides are TGCAGTGATTGGGGGAGGGTCGCAGATACGCAGTATTTT. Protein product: CSDWGRVADTQYF.

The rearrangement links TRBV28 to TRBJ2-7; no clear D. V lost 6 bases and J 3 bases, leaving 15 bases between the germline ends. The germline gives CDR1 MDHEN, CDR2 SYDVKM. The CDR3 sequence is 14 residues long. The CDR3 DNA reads TGTGCCAGCAGCTCCGTACCGGCCTACTACGAGCAGTACTTC. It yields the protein CASSSVPAYYEQYF.

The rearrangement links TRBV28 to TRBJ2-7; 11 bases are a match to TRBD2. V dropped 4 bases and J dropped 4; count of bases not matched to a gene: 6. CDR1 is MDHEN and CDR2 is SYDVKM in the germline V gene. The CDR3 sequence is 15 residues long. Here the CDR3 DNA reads TGTGCCAGCAGTTCACTAGCGGGAGACCTGTACGAGCAGTACTTC. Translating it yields CASSSLAGDLYEQYF.

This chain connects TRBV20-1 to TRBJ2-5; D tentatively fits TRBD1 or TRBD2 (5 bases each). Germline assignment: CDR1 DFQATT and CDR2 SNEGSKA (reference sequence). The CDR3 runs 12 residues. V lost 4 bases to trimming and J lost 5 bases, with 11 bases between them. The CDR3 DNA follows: TGCAGTGCTAACGCCAGGGAGGAGACCCAGTACTTC. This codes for CSANAREETQYF.